This TCR beta chain was found in a study of chemoradiotherapy in HPV16-positive cancers. This CDR3 has 15 residues. Trimming pared 8 bases from V and 3 bases from J, leaving 20 bases between. Germline assignment: CDR1 MDHEN and CDR2 SYDVKM. Measured with immunoSEQ multiplex PCR; TCRdb has only the in-frame clones, and not every one. The sample has about 15,000 clones; around 90% are singletons. Sample: blood, taken from a patient who underwent chemoradiotherapy. This sequence originates from a human donor with HPV-associated anogenital cancer. This chain connects TRBV28 to TRBJ2-7, with a weak D call TRBD2 (5 bases). CDR3: CASRIRGGGFYEQYF. The CDR3 DNA reads TGTGCCAGCCGTATAAGAGGTGGAGGTTTCTACGAGCAGTACTTC.